The text below deals with one TCR beta chain. Antigen: not known. This entry is derived from a study of ipilimumab plus nivolumab after autologous stem cell transplantation. General study points: TCR repertoire, Treg phenotype and gut microbiota reportedly support more study of this approach.

Germline V gene data show CDR1 as SGHNT and CDR2 as YYREEE (reference sequence). The V and J ends lost 4 bases and 0 bases, in that order; junction bases with no gene match: 8. This CDR3 has 17 amino acids. Measured with immunoSEQ multiplex PCR; TCRdb has only the in-frame clones, and not every one. The data show some 45,000 clones, approximately 91% seen once. The starting material was PBMCs, obtained in a trial of ipilimumab plus nivolumab as post-transplant consolidation. The source of this sequence is a male donor with multiple myeloma. The rearrangement links TRBV5-4 to TRBJ2-5, with 11 bases lining up with TRBD2. The CDR3 loop is CASSLQTSGGHQETQYF. CDR3 bases: TGTGCCAGCAGCCTCCAAACTAGCGGGGGACACCAAGAGACCCAGTACTTC.